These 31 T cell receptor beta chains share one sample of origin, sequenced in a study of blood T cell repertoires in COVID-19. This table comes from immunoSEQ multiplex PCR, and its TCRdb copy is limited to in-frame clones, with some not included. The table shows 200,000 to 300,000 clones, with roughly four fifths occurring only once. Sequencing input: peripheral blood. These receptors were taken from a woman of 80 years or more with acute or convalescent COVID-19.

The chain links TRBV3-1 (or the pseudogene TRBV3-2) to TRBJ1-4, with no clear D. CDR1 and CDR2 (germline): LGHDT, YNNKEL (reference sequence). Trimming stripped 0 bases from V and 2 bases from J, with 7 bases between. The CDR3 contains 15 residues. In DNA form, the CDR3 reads TGTGCCAGCAGCCAAGAGCGGCCGACTAATGAAAAACTGTTTTTT. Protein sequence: CASSQERPTNEKLFF.

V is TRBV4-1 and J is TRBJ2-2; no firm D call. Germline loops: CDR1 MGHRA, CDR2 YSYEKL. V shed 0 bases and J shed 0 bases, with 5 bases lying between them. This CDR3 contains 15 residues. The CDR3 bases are TGCGCCAGCAGCCAAGATGGAGCGAACACCGGGGAGCTGTTTTTT. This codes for CASSQDGANTGELFF.

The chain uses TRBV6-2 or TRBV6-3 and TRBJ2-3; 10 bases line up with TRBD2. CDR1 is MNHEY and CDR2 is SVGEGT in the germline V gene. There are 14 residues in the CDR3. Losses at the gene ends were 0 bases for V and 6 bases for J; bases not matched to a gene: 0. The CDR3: CASSYSSGGDTQYF. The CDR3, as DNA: TGTGCCAGCAGTTACTCTAGCGGGGGGGATACGCAGTATTTT.

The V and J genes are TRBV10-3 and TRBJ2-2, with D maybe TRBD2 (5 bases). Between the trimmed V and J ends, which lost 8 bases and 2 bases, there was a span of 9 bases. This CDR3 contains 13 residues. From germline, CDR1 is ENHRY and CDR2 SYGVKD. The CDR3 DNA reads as TGTGCCATCGGACTCGTAAACACCGGGGAGCTGTTTTTT. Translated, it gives CAIGLVNTGELFF.

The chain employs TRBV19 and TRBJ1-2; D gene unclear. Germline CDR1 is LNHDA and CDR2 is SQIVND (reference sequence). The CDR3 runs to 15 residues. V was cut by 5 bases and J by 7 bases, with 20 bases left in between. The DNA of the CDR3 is TGTGCCAGTAGTTCCCAGGCCGGGATTTCGGGTGGCTACACCTTC. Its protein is CASSSQAGISGGYTF. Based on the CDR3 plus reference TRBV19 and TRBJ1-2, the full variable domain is DGGITQSPKYLFRKEGQNVTLSCEQNLNHDAMYWYRQDPGQGLRLIYYSQIVNDFQKGDIAEGYSVSREKKESFPLTVTSAQKNPTAFYLCASSSQAGISGGYTFGSGTRLTVV.

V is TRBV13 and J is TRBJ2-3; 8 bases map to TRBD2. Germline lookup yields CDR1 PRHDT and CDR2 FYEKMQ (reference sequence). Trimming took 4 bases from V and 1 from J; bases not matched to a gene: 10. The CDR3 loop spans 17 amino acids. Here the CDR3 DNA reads TGTGCCAGCAGCTCACCCCAAGCGGGGGTCCGCACAGATACGCAGTATTTT. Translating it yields CASSSPQAGVRTDTQYF.

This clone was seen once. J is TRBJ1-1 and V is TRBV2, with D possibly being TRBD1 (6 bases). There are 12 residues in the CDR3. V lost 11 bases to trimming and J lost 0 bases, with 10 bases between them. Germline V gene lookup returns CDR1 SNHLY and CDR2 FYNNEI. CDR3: CAGGALNTEAFF. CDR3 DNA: TGTGCCGGGGGGGCCCTGAACACTGAAGCTTTCTTT.

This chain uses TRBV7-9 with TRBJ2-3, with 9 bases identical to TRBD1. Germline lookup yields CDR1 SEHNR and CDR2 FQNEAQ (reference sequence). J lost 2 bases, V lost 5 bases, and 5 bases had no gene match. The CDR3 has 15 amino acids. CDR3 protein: CASSPGQGATDTQYF. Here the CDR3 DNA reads TGTGCCAGCAGCCCGGGACAGGGAGCCACAGATACGCAGTATTTT.

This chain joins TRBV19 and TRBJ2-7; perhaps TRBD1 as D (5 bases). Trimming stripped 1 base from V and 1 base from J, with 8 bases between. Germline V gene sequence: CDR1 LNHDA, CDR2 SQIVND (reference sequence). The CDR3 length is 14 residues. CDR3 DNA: TGTGCCAGTAGTATAGCTCAGGGTTCCTACGAGCAGTACTTC. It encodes CASSIAQGSYEQYF.

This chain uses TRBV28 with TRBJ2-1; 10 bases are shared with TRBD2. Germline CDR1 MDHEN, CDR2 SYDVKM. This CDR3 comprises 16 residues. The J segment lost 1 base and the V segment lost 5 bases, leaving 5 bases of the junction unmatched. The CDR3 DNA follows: TGTGCCAGCAGTCCCCCTAGCGGGGGTTCCTACAATGAGCAGTTCTTC. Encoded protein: CASSPPSGGSYNEQFF.

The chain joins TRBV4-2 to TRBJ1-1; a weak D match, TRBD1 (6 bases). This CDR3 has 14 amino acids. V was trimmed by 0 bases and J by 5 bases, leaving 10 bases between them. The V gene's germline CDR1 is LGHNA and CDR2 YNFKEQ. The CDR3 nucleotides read TGTGCCAGCAGCCAAGACGTAAGGGGGACTGAAGCTTTCTTT. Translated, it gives CASSQDVRGTEAFF.

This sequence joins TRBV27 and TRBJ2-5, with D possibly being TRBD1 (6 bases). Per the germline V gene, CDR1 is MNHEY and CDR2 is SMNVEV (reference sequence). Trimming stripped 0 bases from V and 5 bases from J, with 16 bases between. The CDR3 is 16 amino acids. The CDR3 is CASSLSGATGWETQYF. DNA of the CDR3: TGTGCCAGCAGTTTATCGGGGGCAACCGGGTGGGAGACCCAGTACTTC.

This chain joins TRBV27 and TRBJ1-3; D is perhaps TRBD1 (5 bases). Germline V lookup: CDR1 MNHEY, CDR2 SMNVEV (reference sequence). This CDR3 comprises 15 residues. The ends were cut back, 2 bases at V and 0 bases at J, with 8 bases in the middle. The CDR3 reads CASSLRGFSGNTIYF. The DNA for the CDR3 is TGTGCCAGCAGTTTAAGGGGCTTCTCTGGAAACACCATATATTTT.

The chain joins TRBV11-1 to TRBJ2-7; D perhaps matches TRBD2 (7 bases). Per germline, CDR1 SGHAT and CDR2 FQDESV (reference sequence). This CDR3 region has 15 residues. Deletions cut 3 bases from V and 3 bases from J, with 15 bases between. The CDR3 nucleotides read TGTGCCAGCAGCTTGGCGGGGGCCCTCAGCTACGAGCAGTACTTC. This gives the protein CASSLAGALSYEQYF.

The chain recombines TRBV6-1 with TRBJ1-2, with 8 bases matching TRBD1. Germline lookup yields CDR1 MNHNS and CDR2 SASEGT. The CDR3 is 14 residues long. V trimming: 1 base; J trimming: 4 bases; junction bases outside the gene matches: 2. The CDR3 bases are TGTGCCAGCAGTGAAGGACAGGGGCCCTATGGCTACACCTTC. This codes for CASSEGQGPYGYTF.

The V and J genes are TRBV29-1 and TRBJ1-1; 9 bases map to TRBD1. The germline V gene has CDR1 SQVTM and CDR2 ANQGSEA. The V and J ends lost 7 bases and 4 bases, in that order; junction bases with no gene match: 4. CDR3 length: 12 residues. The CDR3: CSGDRVGTEAFF. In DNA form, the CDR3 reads TGCAGCGGGGACAGGGTCGGCACTGAAGCTTTCTTT.

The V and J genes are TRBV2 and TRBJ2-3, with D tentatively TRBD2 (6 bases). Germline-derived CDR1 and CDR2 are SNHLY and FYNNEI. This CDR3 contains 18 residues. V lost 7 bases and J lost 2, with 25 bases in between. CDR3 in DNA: TGTGCCAGCACGAGGAGGGCCTTCGGGAACTATGTCACAGATACGCAGTATTTT. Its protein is CASTRRAFGNYVTDTQYF.

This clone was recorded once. In DNA form, the CDR3 reads TGTGCCAGTCGACCCCCGGGACAGCACAATGAGCAGTTCTTC. It translates to CASRPPGQHNEQFF. This rearrangement joins TRBV3-1 (or the pseudogene TRBV3-2) to TRBJ2-1; 7 bases are shared with TRBD1. V lost 9 bases, J lost 5 bases, and 10 bases stayed unmatched. This CDR3 region has 14 residues. Germline V gene lookup returns CDR1 LGHDT and CDR2 YNNKEL (reference sequence).

The CDR3 sequence: CARARAENTEAFF. Written as DNA, the CDR3 is TGTGCCAGAGCCAGGGCGGAGAACACTGAAGCTTTCTTT. The chain joins TRBV2 to TRBJ1-1, with a possible D match to TRBD1 (5 bases). V gave up 9 bases and J gave up 1 base, with 12 bases separating them. Germline CDR1 SNHLY, CDR2 FYNNEI. The CDR3 has 13 amino acids.

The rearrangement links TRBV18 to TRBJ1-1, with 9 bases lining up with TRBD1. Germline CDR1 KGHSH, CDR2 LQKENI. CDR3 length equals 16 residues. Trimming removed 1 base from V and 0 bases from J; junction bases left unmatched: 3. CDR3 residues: CASSPRQGGMNTEAFF. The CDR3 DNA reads TGTGCCAGCTCACCACGACAGGGGGGGATGAACACTGAAGCTTTCTTT.

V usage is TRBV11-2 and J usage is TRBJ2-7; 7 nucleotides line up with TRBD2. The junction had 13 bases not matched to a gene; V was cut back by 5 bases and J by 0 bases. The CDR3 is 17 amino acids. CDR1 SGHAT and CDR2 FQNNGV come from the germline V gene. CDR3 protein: CASSRTPGSGDSYEQYF. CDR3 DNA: TGTGCCAGCAGCCGTACCCCGGGGAGCGGGGACTCCTACGAGCAGTACTTC.

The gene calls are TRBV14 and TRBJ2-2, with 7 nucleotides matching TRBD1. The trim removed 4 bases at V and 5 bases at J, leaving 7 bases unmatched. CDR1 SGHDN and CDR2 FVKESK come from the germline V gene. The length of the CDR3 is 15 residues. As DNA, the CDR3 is TGTGCCAGCAGCCTTCGGGACAGACCTACCGGGGAGCTGTTTTTT. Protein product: CASSLRDRPTGELFF. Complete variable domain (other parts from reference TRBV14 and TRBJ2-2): EAGVTQFPSHSVIEKGQTVTLRCDPISGHDNLYWYRRVMGKEIKFLLHFVKESKQDESGMPNNRFLAERTGGTYSTLKVQPAELEDSGVYFCASSLRDRPTGELFFGEGSRLTVL.

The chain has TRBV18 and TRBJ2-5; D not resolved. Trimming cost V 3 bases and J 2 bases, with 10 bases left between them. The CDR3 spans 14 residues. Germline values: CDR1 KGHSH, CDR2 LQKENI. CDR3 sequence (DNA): TGTGCCAGCTCACCGGGCCTCACTCAAGAGACCCAGTACTTC. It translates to CASSPGLTQETQYF. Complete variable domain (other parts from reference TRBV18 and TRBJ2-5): NAGVMQNPRHLVRRRGQEARLRCSPMKGHSHVYWYRQLPEEGLKFMVYLQKENIIDESGMPKERFSAEFPKEGPSILRIQQVVRGDSAAYFCASSPGLTQETQYFGPGTRLLVL.

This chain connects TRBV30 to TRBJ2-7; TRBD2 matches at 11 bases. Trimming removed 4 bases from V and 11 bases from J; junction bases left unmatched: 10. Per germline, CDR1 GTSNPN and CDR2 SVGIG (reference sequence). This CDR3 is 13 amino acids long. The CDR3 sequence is CAWKASGGRVKYF. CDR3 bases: TGTGCCTGGAAGGCTAGCGGGGGGAGGGTGAAGTACTTC.

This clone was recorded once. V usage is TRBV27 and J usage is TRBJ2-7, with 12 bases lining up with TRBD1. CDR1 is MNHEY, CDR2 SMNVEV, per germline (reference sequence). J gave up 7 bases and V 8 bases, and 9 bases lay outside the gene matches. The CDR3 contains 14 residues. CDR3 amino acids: CASGRDRGRWEQYF. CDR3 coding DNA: TGTGCCAGCGGCCGGGACAGGGGGCGTTGGGAGCAGTACTTC.

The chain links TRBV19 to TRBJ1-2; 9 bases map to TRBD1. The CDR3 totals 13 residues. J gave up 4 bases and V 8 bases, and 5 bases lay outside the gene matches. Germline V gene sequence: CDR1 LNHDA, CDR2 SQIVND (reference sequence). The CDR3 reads CASEKTGGYGYTF. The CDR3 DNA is TGTGCCAGTGAGAAGACAGGGGGCTATGGCTACACCTTC. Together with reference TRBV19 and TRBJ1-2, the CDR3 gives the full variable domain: DGGITQSPKYLFRKEGQNVTLSCEQNLNHDAMYWYRQDPGQGLRLIYYSQIVNDFQKGDIAEGYSVSREKKESFPLTVTSAQKNPTAFYLCASEKTGGYGYTFGSGTRLTVV.

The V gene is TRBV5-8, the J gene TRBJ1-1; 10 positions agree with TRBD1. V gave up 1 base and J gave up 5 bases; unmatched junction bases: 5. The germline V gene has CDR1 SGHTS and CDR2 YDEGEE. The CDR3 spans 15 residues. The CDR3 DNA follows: TGTGCCAGCAGCTTGCAGGGGACAGGGGCTACTGAAGCTTTCTTT. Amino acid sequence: CASSLQGTGATEAFF.

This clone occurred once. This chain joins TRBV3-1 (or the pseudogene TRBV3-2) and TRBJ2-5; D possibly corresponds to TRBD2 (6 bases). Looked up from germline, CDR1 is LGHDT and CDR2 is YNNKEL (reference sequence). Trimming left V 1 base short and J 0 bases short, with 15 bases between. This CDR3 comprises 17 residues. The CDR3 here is CASSQGLGGADQETQYF. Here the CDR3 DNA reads TGTGCCAGCAGCCAAGGCTTGGGCGGGGCAGACCAAGAGACCCAGTACTTC.

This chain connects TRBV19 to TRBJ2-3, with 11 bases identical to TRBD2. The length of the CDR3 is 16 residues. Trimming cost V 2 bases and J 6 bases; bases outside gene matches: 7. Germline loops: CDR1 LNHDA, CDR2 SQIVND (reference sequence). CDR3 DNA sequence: TGTGCCAGTAGTATAAGTAGCGGGGGGGCCCGGGATACGCAGTATTTT. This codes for CASSISSGGARDTQYF.

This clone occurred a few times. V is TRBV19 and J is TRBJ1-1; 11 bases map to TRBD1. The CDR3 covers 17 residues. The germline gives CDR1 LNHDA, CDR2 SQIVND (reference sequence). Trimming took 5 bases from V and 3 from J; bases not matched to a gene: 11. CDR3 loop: CASSQRGWTGGYTEAFF. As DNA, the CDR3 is TGTGCCAGTAGTCAAAGAGGGTGGACAGGGGGCTACACTGAAGCTTTCTTT. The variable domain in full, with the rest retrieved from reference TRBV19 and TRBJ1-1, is DGGITQSPKYLFRKEGQNVTLSCEQNLNHDAMYWYRQDPGQGLRLIYYSQIVNDFQKGDIAEGYSVSREKKESFPLTVTSAQKNPTAFYLCASSQRGWTGGYTEAFFGQGTRLTVV.

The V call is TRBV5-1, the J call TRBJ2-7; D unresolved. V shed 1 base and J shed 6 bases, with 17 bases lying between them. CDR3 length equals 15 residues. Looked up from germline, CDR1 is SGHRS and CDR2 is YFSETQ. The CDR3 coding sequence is TGCGCCAGCAGCTTGTCGGGTCAGCAGCCGTCCGAGCAGTACTTC. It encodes CASSLSGQQPSEQYF.